This T cell receptor (beta chain) was identified in a study of T cells in Graves' hyperthyroidism and ophthalmopathy. Whole-study results and caveats: Blood also carried most thyroid clonotypes expanded above 0.001. Ophthalmopathy was predicted by the model a median of approximately 6 months ahead of onset. Classification by a 13 V-J model distinguished ophthalmopathy from stable hyperthyroidism.

V lost 1 base to trimming and J lost 9 bases; unmatched junction nucleotides: 17. The germline CDR1 and CDR2 sequences are MGHRA and YSYEKL. The CDR3 extends over 18 amino acids. Researchers amplified the TCR beta CDR3 regions from RNA transcripts. An initial round of RT-PCR targeting the TCR CDR3 relied on the HTBI primer set. TCRdb reanalysed the multiplex PCR reads using MiXCR and keeps one entry per CDR3 protein. The sample lists a few hundred thousand distinct CDR3 sequences, roughly 46% occurring once. On this clonotype itself: Its cognate antigen is unknown.

Diagnosis relied on clinical symptoms, serum thyroxine and TRAb, thyroid ultrasound and orbital computed tomography. V and J are TRBV4-1 and TRBJ2-2; TRBD1 aligns across 7 bases. The source of this sequence is a woman between 18 and 30 years old with Graves' hyperthyroidism. Sample: peripheral blood or thyroid tissue (not recorded which). CDR3 in amino acids: CASSQAQAGGITGRELFF. The CDR3 nucleotides read TGCGCCAGCAGCCAAGCCCAGGCAGGGGGTATAACAGGGAGGGAGCTGTTTTTT.